This T cell receptor (beta chain) is from a study of shared clonotypes between healthy human individuals. Broader study findings: Naive subsets, compared against memory subsets, generally had larger estimated richness values. Non-shared clonotypes had lower generation probabilities than those shared by all four donors.

Deep was the level used in running the assay. The data were produced by immunoSEQ multiplex PCR, yet TCRdb's version contains in-frame clones alone and is incomplete. The sample consists of about 1.1 million clones, approximately 80% of them appearing once. Into CD45RA+ naive and CD45RA-negative memory subsets, the CD4+ cells were split. CDR1 is KGHSH and CDR2 is LQKENI in the germline V gene. The V gene end was trimmed by 6 bases and the J gene end by 0 bases; junction bases not matched to a gene: 7. The CDR3 sequence is 17 residues long. Comment on this clone: Its antigen is unidentified.

This TCR derives from a man younger than 35 in good health. Some clones in this sample may be carry-over from other donors' samples. This rearrangement joins TRBV18 to TRBJ2-7, with TRBD2 identical over 14 bases. Source material: memory CD4+ T cells from PBMCs. Subset defined: CD45RA-negative fraction. The CDR3 is CASSQPGTSGSSYEQYF. The CDR3 nucleotides read TGTGCCAGCTCTCAGCCTGGGACTAGCGGGAGCTCCTACGAGCAGTACTTC.